This TCR beta chain was captured by sequencing in a study of OX40 agonist ivuxolimab in advanced cancers. Across the whole study: The drug used for patients, ivuxolimab, was an agonistic anti-OX40 (CD134) antibody.

Germline loops: CDR1 SGHKS, CDR2 YYEKEE (reference sequence). CDR3 size: 14 residues. V was pared by 0 bases and J by 0 bases, with 6 bases between. Using immunoSEQ multiplex PCR, the repertoire was profiled, and TCRdb retains in-frame clones only, with some absent. The sample records 60,000 to 90,000 clones, around 83% being singletons. General study results and limits: Clonal expansion by week 6 occurred in CD4+ and CD8+ blood T cells (at 0.1 to 3.0 mg/kg).

As regards this clone: No antigen is known for it.

This TCR derives from an adult with an advanced solid tumor such as melanoma, head and neck, liver or kidney cancer. The chain couples TRBV5-5 to TRBJ1-1; D uncertain. The starting material was CD4+ or CD8+ T cells sorted from blood, obtained in a trial of the OX40 agonist ivuxolimab. CDR3 residues: CASSLVLMNTEAFF. For the CDR3, the DNA is TGTGCCAGCAGCTTGGTACTGATGAACACTGAAGCTTTCTTT.